Listed below are T cell receptor beta chains from one sample, sequenced in a study of blood T cell repertoires in COVID-19. Data came from immunoSEQ multiplex PCR; TCRdb stores just in-frame clones and leaves some out. Of roughly 53,000 clones in the sample, approximately 80% were seen once. The specimen sequenced was peripheral blood. The receptors originated from a man aged 50-59 years with active or convalescent COVID-19. Each CDR3 is given with its conserved first and last residue. The D gene is left open where the match is weak. Size is omitted from some rows. Given values are once, few, many or a class for expanded clones.

>NA|NA|TRBV5-6|TRBJ2-5|13
CASSLEPQETQYF
TGTGCCAGCAGCTTGGAGCCGCAAGAGACCCAGTACTTC
>NA|NA|TRBV19|TRBJ1-1|14
CASSIWGSNTEAFF
TGTGCCAGTAGTATATGGGGCTCTAACACTGAAGCTTTCTTT
>NA|TRBD1|TRBV5-4|TRBJ2-7|14
CASSAKTGRYEQYF
TGTGCCAGCAGCGCCAAGACAGGGCGATACGAGCAGTACTTC
>NA|NA|TRBV24-1|TRBJ1-1|12
CAIQGLNTEAFF
TGTGCCATACAGGGCTTGAACACTGAAGCTTTCTTT
>few|NA|TRBV25-1|TRBJ2-7|11
CASSELGEQYF
TGTGCCAGCAGTGAGCTCGGCGAGCAGTACTTC
>NA|NA|TRBV5-1|TRBJ2-7|16
CASSFRGGEGRNEQYF
TGCGCCAGCAGCTTTAGGGGGGGAGAAGGAAGGAACGAGCAGTACTTC
>few|TRBD1|TRBV6-1|TRBJ1-4|17
CASSEVLLSTGDGKLFF
TGTGCCAGCAGTGAAGTGTTGCTGTCGACAGGGGACGGAAAACTGTTTTTT
>NA|NA|TRBV3-1/TRBV3-2|TRBJ1-1|14
CASSPQAAWREAFF
TGTGCCAGCAGCCCACAAGCGGCATGGAGGGAAGCTTTCTTT
>few|NA|TRBV2|TRBJ1-2|13
CASSVGQSYGYTF
TGTGCCAGCAGTGTTGGACAGAGCTATGGCTACACCTTC
>NA|NA|TRBV6-1|TRBJ1-1|14
CASSEEGGITEAFF
TGTGCCAGCAGTGAAGAAGGGGGTATCACTGAAGCTTTCTTT
>NA|TRBD1|TRBV18|TRBJ1-2|14
CASSLLGQVYGYTF
TGTGCCAGCTCTCTCCTGGGACAGGTCTATGGCTACACCTTC
>NA|NA|TRBV4-1|TRBJ1-1|16
CASSQERGGRNTEAFF
TGCGCCAGCAGCCAAGAGAGGGGGGGAAGGAACACTGAAGCTTTCTTT
>NA|NA|TRBV5-4|TRBJ2-1|15
CASHRGGGRINEQFF
TGTGCCAGCCATAGGGGGGGAGGGAGGATAAATGAGCAGTTCTTC
>NA|NA|TRBV29-1|TRBJ2-7|15
CSAQNLQGRLGEQYF
TGCAGCGCCCAAAACCTACAGGGCCGGCTAGGGGAGCAGTACTTC
>NA|NA|TRBV11-2|TRBJ1-1|14
CASSSYGWSTEAFF
TGTGCCAGCAGCTCCTACGGGTGGAGCACTGAAGCTTTCTTT
>NA|TRBD2|TRBV29-1|TRBJ2-5|13
CSVKLAGDWGQYF
TGCAGCGTTAAACTAGCGGGAGATTGGGGCCAGTACTTC
>few|NA|TRBV6-5|TRBJ2-3|15
CASSTAGAAYDTQYF
TGTGCCAGCAGCACCGCGGGGGCCGCCTATGATACGCAGTATTTT
>NA|TRBD1|TRBV5-1|TRBJ2-1|17
CASSLLPGQGNYNEQFF
TGCGCCAGCAGCTTACTACCGGGACAGGGCAACTACAATGAGCAGTTCTTC
>once|NA|TRBV19|TRBJ1-2|15
CASSIGASPRYGYTF
TGTGCCAGTAGTATAGGGGCCAGCCCTCGCTATGGCTACACCTTC
>NA|TRBD1|TRBV2|TRBJ1-2|22
CASSVPSSGSVGQGSSHYGYTF
TGTGCCAGCAGTGTCCCCTCCTCCGGAAGCGTGGGACAGGGGTCCTCACACTATGGCTACACCTTC
>once|NA|TRBV14|TRBJ1-2|12
CASSQGAYGYTF
TGTGCCAGCAGCCAAGGGGCCTATGGCTACACCTTC
>NA|NA|TRBV7-9|TRBJ1-1|15
CASSLASGDYTEAFF
TGTGCCAGCAGCTTAGCGTCCGGGGATTACACTGAAGCTTTCTTT
>NA|NA|TRBV7-8|TRBJ1-6|15
CASSTTGLTDSPLHF
TGTGCCAGCAGCACAACGGGACTGACAGATTCACCCCTCCACTTT
>NA|NA|TRBV19|TRBJ2-7|14
CASGEGTHSYEQYF
TGTGCCAGTGGTGAGGGGACTCACTCCTACGAGCAGTACTTC
>NA|NA|TRBV6-5|TRBJ1-1|13
CASRPGRNTEAFF
TGTGCCAGCAGGCCGGGTCGGAACACTGAAGCTTTCTTT
>NA|NA|TRBV5-1|TRBJ2-5|14
CASMGTETVETQYF
TGCGCCAGCATGGGTACGGAGACGGTGGAGACCCAGTACTTC
>once|NA|TRBV12-3/TRBV12-4|TRBJ2-1|12
CATRQDYNEQFF
TGTGCCACCCGACAGGATTACAATGAGCAGTTCTTC
>NA|NA|TRBV6-5|TRBJ2-5|13
CASSLSLEETQYF
TGTGCCAGCAGCCTTAGTTTGGAAGAGACCCAGTACTTC
>NA|NA|TRBV11-1|TRBJ2-3|15
CASSLEPGRTDTQYF
TGTGCCAGCAGCTTAGAGCCAGGCCGGACAGATACGCAGTATTTT
>NA|NA|TRBV10-2|TRBJ2-2|14
CASSERANTGELFF
TGCGCCAGCAGTGAGCGGGCGAACACCGGGGAGCTGTTTTTT
>few|NA|TRBV19|TRBJ2-3|15
CASRWGRSSTDTQYF
TGTGCCAGTAGATGGGGCAGGTCTAGCACAGATACGCAGTATTTT
>NA|TRBD1|TRBV25-1|TRBJ1-2|15
CASVGVGQADRGYTF
TGTGCCAGCGTAGGGGTCGGACAGGCCGATCGGGGCTACACCTTC
>NA|NA|TRBV4-3|TRBJ1-2|15
CASSQEAATNYGYTF
TGCGCCAGCAGCCAAGAGGCGGCTACAAACTATGGCTACACCTTC
>NA|NA|TRBV10-2|TRBJ2-3|14
CASSDSELGDTQYF
TGCGCCAGCAGTGATAGCGAACTTGGGGATACGCAGTATTTT